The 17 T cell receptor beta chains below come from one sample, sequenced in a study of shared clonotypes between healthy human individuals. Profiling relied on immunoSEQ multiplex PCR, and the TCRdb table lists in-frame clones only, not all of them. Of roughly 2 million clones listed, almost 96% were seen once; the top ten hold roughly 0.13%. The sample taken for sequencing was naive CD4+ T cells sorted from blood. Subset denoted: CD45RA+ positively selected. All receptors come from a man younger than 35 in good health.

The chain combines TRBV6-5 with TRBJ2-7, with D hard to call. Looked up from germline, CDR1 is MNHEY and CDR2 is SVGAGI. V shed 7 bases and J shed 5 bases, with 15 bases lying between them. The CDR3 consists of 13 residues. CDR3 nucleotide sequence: TGTGCCAGCAAACGAACAGTAGGTCACGAGCAGTACTTC. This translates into CASKRTVGHEQYF.

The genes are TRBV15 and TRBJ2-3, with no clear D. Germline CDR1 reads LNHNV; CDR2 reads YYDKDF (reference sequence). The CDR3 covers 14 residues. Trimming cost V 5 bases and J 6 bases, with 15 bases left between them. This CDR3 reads CATSRKEKVDTQYF. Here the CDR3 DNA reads TGTGCCACCAGCCGGAAGGAGAAGGTCGATACGCAGTATTTT.

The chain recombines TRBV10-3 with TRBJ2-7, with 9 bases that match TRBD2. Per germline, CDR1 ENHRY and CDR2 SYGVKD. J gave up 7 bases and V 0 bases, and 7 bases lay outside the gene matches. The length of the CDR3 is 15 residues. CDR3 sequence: CAISESGLAYQEQYF. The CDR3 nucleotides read TGTGCCATCAGTGAGTCAGGACTAGCGTATCAGGAGCAGTACTTC.

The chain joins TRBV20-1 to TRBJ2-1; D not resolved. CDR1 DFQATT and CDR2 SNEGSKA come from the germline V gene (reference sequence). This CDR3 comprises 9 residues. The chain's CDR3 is CRLGNEQFF. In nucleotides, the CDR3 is TGCAGGCTGGGGAATGAGCAGTTCTTC.

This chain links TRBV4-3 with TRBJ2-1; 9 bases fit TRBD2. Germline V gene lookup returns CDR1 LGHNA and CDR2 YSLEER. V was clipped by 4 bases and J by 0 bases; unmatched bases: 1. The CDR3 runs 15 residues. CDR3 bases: TGCGCCAGCAGCCGTAGCGGGAGCTCCTACAATGAGCAGTTCTTC. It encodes CASSRSGSSYNEQFF.

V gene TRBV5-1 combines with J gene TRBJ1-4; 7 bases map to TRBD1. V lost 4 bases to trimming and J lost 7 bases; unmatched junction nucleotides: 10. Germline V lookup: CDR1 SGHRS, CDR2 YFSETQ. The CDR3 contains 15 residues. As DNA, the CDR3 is TGCGCCAGCAGCCGAAGCACAGGGGAAGGTGAAAAACTGTTTTTT. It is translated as CASSRSTGEGEKLFF.

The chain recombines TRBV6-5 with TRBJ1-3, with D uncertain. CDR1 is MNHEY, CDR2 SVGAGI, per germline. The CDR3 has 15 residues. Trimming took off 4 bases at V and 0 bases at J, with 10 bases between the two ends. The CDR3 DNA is TGTGCCAGCAGTTCCACGACTTACTCTGGAAACACCATATATTTT. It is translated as CASSSTTYSGNTIYF.

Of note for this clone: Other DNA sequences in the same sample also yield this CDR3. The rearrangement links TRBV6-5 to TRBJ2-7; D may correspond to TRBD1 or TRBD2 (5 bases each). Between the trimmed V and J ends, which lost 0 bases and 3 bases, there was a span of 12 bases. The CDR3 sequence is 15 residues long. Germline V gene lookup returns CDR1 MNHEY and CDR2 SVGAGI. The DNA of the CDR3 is TGTGCCAGCAGTTACTCCGGGACGGGCGTCTACGAGCAGTACTTC. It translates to CASSYSGTGVYEQYF.

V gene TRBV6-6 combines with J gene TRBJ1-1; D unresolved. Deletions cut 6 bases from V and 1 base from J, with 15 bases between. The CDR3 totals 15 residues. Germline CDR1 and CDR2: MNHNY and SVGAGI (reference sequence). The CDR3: CASSRPTNGNTEAFF. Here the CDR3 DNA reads TGTGCCAGCAGCCGCCCAACGAATGGGAACACTGAAGCTTTCTTT.

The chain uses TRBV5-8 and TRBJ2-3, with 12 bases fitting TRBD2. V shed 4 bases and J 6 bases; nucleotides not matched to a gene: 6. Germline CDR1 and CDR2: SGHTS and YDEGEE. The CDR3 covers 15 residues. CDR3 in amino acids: CASSKTSGSQDTQYF. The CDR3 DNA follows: TGTGCCAGCAGCAAGACTAGCGGGAGTCAGGATACGCAGTATTTT.

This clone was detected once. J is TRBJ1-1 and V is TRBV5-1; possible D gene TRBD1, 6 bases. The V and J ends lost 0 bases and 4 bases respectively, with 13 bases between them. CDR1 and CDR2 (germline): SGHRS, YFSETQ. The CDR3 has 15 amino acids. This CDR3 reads CASSLAGRGGTEAFF. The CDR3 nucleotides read TGCGCCAGCAGCTTGGCAGGCAGGGGTGGCACTGAAGCTTTCTTT. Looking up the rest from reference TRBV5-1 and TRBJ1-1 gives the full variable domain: KAGVTQTPRYLIKTRGQQVTLSCSPISGHRSVSWYQQTPGQGLQFLFEYFSETQRNKGNFPGRFSGRQFSNSRSEMNVSTLELGDSALYLCASSLAGRGGTEAFFGQGTRLTVV.

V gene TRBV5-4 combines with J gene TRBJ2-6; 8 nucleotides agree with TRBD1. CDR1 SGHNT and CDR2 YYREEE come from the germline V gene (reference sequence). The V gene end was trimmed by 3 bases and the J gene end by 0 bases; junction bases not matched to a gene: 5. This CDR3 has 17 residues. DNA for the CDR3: TGTGCCAGCAGCTCTGGACAGGGCCACTCTGGGGCCAACGTCCTGACTTTC. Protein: CASSSGQGHSGANVLTF.

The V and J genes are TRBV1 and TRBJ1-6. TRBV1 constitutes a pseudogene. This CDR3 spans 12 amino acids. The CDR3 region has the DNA TGCACCAGCAGCCAGTTTATGGGACCCCTCCACTTT. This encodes CTSSQFMGPLHF.

CDR3 protein: CASVGGRGRYEQYF. CDR3 in DNA: TGTGCCAGCGTGGGGGGCAGGGGGCGGTACGAGCAGTACTTC. The chain joins TRBV2 to TRBJ2-7; TRBD1 agrees at 8 bases. Germline CDR1 is SNHLY and CDR2 is FYNNEI. Trimming took 8 bases from V and 4 from J; bases not matched to a gene: 10. The CDR3 runs to 14 residues.

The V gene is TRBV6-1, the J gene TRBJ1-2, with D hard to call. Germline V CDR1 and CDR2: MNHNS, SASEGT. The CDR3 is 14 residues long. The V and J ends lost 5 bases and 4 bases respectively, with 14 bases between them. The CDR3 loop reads CASSRILEGYGYTF. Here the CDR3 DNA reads TGTGCCAGCAGTAGAATACTCGAGGGCTATGGCTACACCTTC.

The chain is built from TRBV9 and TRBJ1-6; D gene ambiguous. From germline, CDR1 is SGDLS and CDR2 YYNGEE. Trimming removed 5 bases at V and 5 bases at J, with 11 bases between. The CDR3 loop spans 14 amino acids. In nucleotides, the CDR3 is TGTGCCAGCAGGGAGGGCCCAGATAATTCACCCCTCCACTTT. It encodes CASREGPDNSPLHF.

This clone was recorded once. The CDR3 nucleotides are TGCGCCAGCAGCTTGGGGGGACGAGAGTCAGATACGCAGTATTTT. Translated, it gives CASSLGGRESDTQYF. The genes are TRBV5-1 and TRBJ2-3; D is tentatively TRBD1 or TRBD2 (5 bases each). The CDR3 length is 15 residues. Germline-derived CDR1 and CDR2 are SGHRS and YFSETQ. V lost 0 bases and J lost 4, with 12 bases in between.